This T cell receptor beta chain was recorded in a study of blood T cell repertoires in COVID-19. The wider study: Samples came from the United States, Italy and Spain, spanning acute and convalescent COVID-19. From T cells, B-cell-depleted T cells, or PBMCs came the material, which was cDNA or gDNA.

Study processing details: Nucleated cell counts were estimated from reference gene primer amplification. Produced via immunoSEQ multiplex PCR; TCRdb's table is partial and in-frame only. Clone size and V and J calls were adopted from that table, with D and trimming inferred from the DNA. The data contain roughly 160,000 clones, about 87% of them singletons. Input material: peripheral blood. The receptor comes from a woman between 55 and 75 years old who had recovered from COVID-19.

DNA for the CDR3: TGTGCCAGCACAAGACAGAGCGACGAGCAGTACTTC. Its protein product is CASTRQSDEQYF. The rearrangement uses TRBV2 and TRBJ2-7, with a tentative D call TRBD1 (5 bases). Germline CDR1 SNHLY, CDR2 FYNNEI. V lost 7 bases and J lost 5, with 12 bases in between. The CDR3 covers 12 residues.